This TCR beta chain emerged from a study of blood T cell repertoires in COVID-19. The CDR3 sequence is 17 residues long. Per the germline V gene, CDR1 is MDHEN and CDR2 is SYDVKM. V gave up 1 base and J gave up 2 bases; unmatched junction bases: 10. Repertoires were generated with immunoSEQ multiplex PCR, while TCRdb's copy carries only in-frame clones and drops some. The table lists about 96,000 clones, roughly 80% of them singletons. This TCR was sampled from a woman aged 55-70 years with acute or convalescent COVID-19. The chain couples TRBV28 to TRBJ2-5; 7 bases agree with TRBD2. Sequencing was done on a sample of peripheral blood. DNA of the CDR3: TGTGCCAGCAGTTTATCCCTCACAATGGGGGGGCAAGAGACCCAGTACTTC. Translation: CASSLSLTMGGQETQYF.